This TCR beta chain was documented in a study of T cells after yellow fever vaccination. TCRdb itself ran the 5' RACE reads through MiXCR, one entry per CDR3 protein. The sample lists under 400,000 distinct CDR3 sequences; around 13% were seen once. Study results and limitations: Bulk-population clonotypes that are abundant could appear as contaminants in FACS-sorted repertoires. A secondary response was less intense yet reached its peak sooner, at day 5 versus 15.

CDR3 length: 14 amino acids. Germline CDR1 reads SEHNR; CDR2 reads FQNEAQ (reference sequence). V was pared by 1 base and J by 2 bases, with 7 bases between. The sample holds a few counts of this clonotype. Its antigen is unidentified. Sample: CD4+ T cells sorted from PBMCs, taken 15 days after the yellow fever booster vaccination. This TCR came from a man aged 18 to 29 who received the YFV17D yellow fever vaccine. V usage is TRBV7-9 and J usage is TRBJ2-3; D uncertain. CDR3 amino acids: CASSLVYTTDTQYF. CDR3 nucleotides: TGTGCCAGCAGCTTAGTCTACACCACAGATACGCAGTATTTT.